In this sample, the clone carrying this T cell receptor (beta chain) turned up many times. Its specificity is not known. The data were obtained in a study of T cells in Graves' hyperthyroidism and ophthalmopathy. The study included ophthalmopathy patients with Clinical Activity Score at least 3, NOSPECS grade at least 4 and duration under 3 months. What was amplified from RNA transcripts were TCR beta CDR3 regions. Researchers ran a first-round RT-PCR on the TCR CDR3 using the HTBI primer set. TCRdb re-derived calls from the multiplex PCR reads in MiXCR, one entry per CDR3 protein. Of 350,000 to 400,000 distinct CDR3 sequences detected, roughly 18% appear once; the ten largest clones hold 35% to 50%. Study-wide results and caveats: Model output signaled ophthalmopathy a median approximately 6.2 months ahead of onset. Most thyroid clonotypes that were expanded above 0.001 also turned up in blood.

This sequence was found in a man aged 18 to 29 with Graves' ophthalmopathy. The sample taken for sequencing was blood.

The CDR3 is CASSKGQGAMNTEAFF. CDR3 in DNA: TGTGCCAGCAGCAAGGGACAGGGGGCTATGAACACTGAAGCTTTCTTT. The chain has TRBV7-9 and TRBJ1-1, with 12 bases identical to TRBD1. Germline lookup yields CDR1 SEHNR and CDR2 FQNEAQ (reference sequence). The V segment lost 5 bases and the J segment 0 bases; nucleotides outside the gene matches: 4. The CDR3 consists of 16 residues.